One sample yielded the 9 T cell receptor beta chains listed below, sequenced in a study of cytomegalovirus exposure and HLA in healthy donors. The PCR was carried out with 60 Vbeta primers and 13 Jbeta primers. Sequencing was performed with immunoSEQ multiplex PCR; in TCRdb, only in-frame clones are kept and a portion is missing. The profile covers approximately 180,000 clones, with approximately 85% appearing a single time and less than 2% taken by the ten largest. What was sequenced was PBMCs. These TCRs come from a man aged 18 to 30 in good health and CMV-seronegative.

The V gene is TRBV4-3, the J gene TRBJ2-3; D might be TRBD2 (7 bases). The CDR3 runs to 15 residues. V lost 3 bases and J lost 5, with 15 bases in between. Germline V gene lookup returns CDR1 LGHNA and CDR2 YSLEER. In nucleotides, the CDR3 is TGCGCCAGCAGCCAGAGGAGGGGGGGGATAGATACGCAGTATTTT. This translates into CASSQRRGGIDTQYF.

The chain uses TRBV4-3 and TRBJ2-1; a weak D match, TRBD2 (6 bases). The V and J ends lost 1 base and 3 bases respectively, with 13 bases between them. This CDR3 comprises 16 residues. Germline lookup yields CDR1 LGHNA and CDR2 YSLEER. In nucleotides, the CDR3 is TGCGCCAGCAGCCAAGCGTGGCGGGGAGTCTACAATGAGCAGTTCTTC. Amino acid sequence: CASSQAWRGVYNEQFF.

The chain combines TRBV6-5 with TRBJ1-5; tentatively, D is TRBD1 (5 bases). Germline CDR1 reads MNHEY; CDR2 reads SVGAGI. V was clipped by 2 bases and J by 0 bases, with 11 bases between them. The CDR3 consists of 16 residues. CDR3 DNA: TGTGCCAGCAGTTACACAGGACCCAGTAGCAATCAGCCCCAGCATTTT. It specifies CASSYTGPSSNQPQHF.

This clone occurred once. This chain uses TRBV30 with TRBJ2-3; D is ambiguous. Per the germline V gene, CDR1 is GTSNPN and CDR2 is SVGIG (reference sequence). There are 15 residues in the CDR3. Between the trimmed V and J ends, which lost 0 bases and 3 bases, there was a span of 13 bases. The CDR3, as DNA: TGTGCCTGGAGTGTAACTGCGGTTATGACAGATACGCAGTATTTT. Protein product: CAWSVTAVMTDTQYF.

V usage is TRBV6-5 and J usage is TRBJ1-1; D uncertain. CDR1 and CDR2 from the germline V gene are MNHEY and SVGAGI. The V end was cut by 3 bases, the J end by 4 bases, with 9 bases between. There are 13 residues in the CDR3. CDR3 coding DNA: TGTGCCAGCAGTTATGTTCGGAGCACTGAAGCTTTCTTT. Protein product: CASSYVRSTEAFF.

The rearrangement links TRBV27 to TRBJ2-1; no reliable D call. Trimming pared 7 bases from V and 0 bases from J, leaving 13 bases between. The germline gives CDR1 MNHEY, CDR2 SMNVEV (reference sequence). The CDR3 is made up of 15 amino acids. For the CDR3, the DNA is TGTGCCAGCAAATTATACGTAGCCTCCTACAATGAGCAGTTCTTC. As protein: CASKLYVASYNEQFF.

The V call is TRBV7-9, the J call TRBJ2-5; no firm D call. V gave up 3 bases and J gave up 2 bases, with 13 bases separating them. Germline V CDR1 and CDR2: SEHNR, FQNEAQ (reference sequence). This CDR3 is built from 15 residues. CDR3 protein: CASSLGSGMQETQYF. The CDR3 region has the DNA TGTGCCAGCAGCTTGGGCTCAGGAATGCAAGAGACCCAGTACTTC. The whole variable domain, remainder taken from reference TRBV7-9 and TRBJ2-5, is DTGVSQNPRHKITKRGQNVTFRCDPISEHNRLYWYRQTLGQGPEFLTYFQNEAQLEKSRLLSDRFSAERPKGSFSTLEIQRTEQGDSAMYLCASSLGSGMQETQYFGPGTRLLVL.

This chain joins TRBV27 and TRBJ1-2; 9 bases line up with TRBD1. Germline values: CDR1 MNHEY, CDR2 SMNVEV (reference sequence). The V gene end was trimmed by 5 bases and the J gene end by 5 bases; junction bases not matched to a gene: 9. The CDR3 length is 15 residues. The CDR3 spells CASSPRQGEGYGYTF. CDR3 DNA: TGTGCCAGCAGTCCTCGACAGGGGGAGGGGTATGGCTACACCTTC.

The CDR3, as DNA: TGTGCCAGCAGTTTTAATCTAGCGCGATCCTACAATGAGCAGTTCTTC. Protein product: CASSFNLARSYNEQFF. The chain recombines TRBV27 with TRBJ2-1, with D perhaps matching TRBD2 (6 bases). CDR1 is MNHEY and CDR2 is SMNVEV in the germline V gene (reference sequence). This CDR3 spans 16 amino acids. V was pared by 3 bases and J by 1 base, with 13 bases between.